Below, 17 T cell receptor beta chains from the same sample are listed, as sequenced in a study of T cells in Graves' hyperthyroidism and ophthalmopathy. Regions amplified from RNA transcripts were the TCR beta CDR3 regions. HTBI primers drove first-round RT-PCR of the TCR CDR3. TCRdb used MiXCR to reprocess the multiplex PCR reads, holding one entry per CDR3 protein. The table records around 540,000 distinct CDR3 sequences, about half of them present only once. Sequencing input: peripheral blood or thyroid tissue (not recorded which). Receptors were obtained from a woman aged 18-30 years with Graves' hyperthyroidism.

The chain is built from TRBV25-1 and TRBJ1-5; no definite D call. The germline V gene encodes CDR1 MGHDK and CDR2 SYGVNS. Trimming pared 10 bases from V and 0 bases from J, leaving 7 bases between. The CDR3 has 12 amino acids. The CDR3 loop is CAIRNSNQPQHF. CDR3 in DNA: TGTGCCATCCGTAATAGCAATCAGCCCCAGCATTTT.

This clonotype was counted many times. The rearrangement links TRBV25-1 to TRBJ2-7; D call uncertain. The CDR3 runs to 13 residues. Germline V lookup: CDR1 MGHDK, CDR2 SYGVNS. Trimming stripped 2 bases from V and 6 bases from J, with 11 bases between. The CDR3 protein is CASSEGWGGEQYF. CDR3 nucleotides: TGTGCCAGCAGTGAAGGTTGGGGTGGCGAGCAGTACTTC.

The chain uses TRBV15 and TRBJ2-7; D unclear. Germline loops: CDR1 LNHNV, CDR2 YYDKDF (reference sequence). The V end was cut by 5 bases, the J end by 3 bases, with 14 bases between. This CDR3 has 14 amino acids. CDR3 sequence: CATSPRTLFYEQYF. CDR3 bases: TGTGCCACCAGCCCGCGTACCTTATTCTACGAGCAGTACTTC.

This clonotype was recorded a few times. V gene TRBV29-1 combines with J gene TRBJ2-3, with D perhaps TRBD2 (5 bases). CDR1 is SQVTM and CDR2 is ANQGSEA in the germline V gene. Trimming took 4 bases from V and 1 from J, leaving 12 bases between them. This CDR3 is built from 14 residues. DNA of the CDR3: TGCAGCGTTGTTTACGGGATTGGCACAGATACGCAGTATTTT. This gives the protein CSVVYGIGTDTQYF.

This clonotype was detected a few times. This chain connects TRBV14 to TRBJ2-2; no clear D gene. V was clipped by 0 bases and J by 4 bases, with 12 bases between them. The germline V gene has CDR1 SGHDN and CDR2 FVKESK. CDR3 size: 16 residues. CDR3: CASSQDQSLFTGELFF. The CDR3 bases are TGTGCCAGCAGCCAAGATCAGTCCCTGTTCACCGGGGAGCTGTTTTTT.

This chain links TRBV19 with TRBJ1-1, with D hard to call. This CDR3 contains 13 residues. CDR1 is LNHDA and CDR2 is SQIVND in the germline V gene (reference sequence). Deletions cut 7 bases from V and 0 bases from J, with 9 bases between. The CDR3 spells CASNHPLNTEAFF. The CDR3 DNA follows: TGTGCCAGTAATCATCCCTTGAACACTGAAGCTTTCTTT.

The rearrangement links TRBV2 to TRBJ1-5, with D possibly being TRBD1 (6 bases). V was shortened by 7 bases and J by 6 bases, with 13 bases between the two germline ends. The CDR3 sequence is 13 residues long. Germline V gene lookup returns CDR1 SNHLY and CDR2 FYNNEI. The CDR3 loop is CASTRGRGQPQHF. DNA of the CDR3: TGTGCCAGCACCCGGGGCAGGGGTCAGCCCCAGCATTTT.

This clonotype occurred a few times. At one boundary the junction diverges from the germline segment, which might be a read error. CDR3 sequence reads: CASSTGGANYGYTF. Written as DNA, the CDR3 is TGTGCCAGCAGCACAGGGGGTGCTAACTATGGCTACACCTTC. The rearrangement links TRBV5-1 to TRBJ1-2, with 8 positions matching TRBD1. This CDR3 spans 14 amino acids. Per the germline V gene, CDR1 is SGHRS and CDR2 is YFSETQ.

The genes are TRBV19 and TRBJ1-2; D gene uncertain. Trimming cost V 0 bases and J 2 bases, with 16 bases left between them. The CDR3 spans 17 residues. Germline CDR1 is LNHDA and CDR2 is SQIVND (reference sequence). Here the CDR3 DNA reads TGTGCCAGTAGTATAGATGAGCGGAGGAGAAGAAACTATGGCTACACCTTC. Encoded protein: CASSIDERRRRNYGYTF.

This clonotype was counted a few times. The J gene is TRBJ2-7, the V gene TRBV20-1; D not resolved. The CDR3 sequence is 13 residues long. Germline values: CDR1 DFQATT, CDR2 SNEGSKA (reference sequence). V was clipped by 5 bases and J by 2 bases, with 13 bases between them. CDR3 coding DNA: TGCAGTGCTCTCTGGACGGAGACCTACGAGCAGTACTTC. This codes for CSALWTETYEQYF.

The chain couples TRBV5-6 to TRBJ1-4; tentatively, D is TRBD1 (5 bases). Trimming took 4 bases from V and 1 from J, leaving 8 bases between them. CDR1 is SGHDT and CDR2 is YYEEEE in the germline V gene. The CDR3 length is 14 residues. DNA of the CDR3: TGTGCCAGCAGCCAACAGGAAACTAATGAAAAACTGTTTTTT. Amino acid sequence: CASSQQETNEKLFF.

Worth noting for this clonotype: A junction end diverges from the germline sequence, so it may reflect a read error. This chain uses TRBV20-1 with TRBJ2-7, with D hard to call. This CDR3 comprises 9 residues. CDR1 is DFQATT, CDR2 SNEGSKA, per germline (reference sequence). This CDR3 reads CSASSEQYF. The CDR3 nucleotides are TGCAGTGCATCCTCCGAGCAGTACTTC.

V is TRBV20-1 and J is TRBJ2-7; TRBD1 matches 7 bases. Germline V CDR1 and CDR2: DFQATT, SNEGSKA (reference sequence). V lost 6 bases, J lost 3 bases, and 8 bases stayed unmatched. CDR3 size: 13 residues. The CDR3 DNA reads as TGCAGTGCCTCAAAGGCAGGGGGCTACGAGCAGTACTTC. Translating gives CSASKAGGYEQYF.

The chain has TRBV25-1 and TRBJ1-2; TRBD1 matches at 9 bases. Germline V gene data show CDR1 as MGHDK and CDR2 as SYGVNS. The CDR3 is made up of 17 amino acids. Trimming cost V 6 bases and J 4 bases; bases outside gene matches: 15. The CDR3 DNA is TGTGCCAGCAGCTCCCCCCAACAGGGGGCCACACTCTATGGCTACACCTTC. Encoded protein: CASSSPQQGATLYGYTF.

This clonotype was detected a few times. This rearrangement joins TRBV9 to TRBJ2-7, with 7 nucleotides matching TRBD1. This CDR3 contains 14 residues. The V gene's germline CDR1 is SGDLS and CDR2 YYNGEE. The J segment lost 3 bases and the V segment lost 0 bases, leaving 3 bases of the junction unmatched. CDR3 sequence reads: CASSVAQGFYEQYF. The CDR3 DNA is TGTGCCAGCAGCGTAGCACAGGGGTTCTACGAGCAGTACTTC.

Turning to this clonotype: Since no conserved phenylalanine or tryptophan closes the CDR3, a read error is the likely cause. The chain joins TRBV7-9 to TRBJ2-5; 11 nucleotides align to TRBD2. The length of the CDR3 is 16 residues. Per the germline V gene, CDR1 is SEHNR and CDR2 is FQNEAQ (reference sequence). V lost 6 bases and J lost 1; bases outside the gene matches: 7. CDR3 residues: CASSFGTSGFQETQYS. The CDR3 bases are TGTGCCAGCAGTTTTGGGACTAGCGGCTTCCAAGAGACCCAGTACTCC.

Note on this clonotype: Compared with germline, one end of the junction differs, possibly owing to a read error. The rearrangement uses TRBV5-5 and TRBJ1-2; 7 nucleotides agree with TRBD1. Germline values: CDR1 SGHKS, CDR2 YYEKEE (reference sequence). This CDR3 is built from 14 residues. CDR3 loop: CAGSVQHRGYGYTF. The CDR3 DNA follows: TGTGCCGGCAGCGTCCAACACAGGGGCTATGGCTACACCTTC.